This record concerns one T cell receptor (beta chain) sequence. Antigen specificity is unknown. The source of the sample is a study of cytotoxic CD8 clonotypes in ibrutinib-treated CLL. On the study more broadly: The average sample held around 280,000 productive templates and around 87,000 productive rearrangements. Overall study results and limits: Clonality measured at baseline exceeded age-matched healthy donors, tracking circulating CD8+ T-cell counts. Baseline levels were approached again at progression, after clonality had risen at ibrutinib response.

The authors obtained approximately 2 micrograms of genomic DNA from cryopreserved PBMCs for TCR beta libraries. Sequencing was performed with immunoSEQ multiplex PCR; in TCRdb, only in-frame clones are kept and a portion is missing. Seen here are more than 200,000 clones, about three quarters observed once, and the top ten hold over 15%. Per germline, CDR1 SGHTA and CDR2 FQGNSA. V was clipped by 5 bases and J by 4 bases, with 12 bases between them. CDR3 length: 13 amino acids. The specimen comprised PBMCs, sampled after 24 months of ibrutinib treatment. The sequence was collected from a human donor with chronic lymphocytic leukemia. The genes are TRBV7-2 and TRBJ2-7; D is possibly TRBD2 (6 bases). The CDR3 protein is CASSPRGFYEQYF. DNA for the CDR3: TGTGCCAGCAGCCCCCGGGGGTTTTACGAGCAGTACTTC.